A selection of T cell receptor beta chains follows, all from one sample in a study of somatic mutations in cytotoxic T cells in rheumatoid arthritis. Data came from immunoSEQ multiplex PCR; TCRdb stores just in-frame clones and leaves some out. The repertoire holds approximately 20,000 clones, approximately 82% seen once, with about 10% in the top ten. Specimen: CD8+ T cells sorted from blood. These TCRs come from a man in his late teens or twenties with rheumatoid arthritis. Both conserved end residues are part of each CDR3. The D gene is left open where the match is weak. Rows may omit the clone size; those that give it use once, few, many or a size class.

D	size	J	V	DNA	CDR3
-	-	TRBJ2-2	TRBV7-6	TGTGCCAGCAGCTTACTATACACCGGGGAGCTGTTTTTT	CASSLLYTGELFF
-	-	TRBJ2-5	TRBV30	TGTGCCTGGAGCATTAATGAGGGTTCCCAAGAGACCCAGTACTTC	CAWSINEGSQETQYF
-	-	TRBJ2-7	TRBV29-1	TGCAGCGTTGACCGGGACGGAAACTACGAGCAGTACTTC	CSVDRDGNYEQYF
-	-	TRBJ1-5	TRBV9	TGTGCCAGCAGCGAAGGGACCGCTTATGGGGAGCCCCAGCATTTT	CASSEGTAYGEPQHF
TRBD1	-	TRBJ1-5	TRBV6-5	TGTGCCAGCAGTCGAACAGGGGAGGGGGATCAGCCCCAGCATTTT	CASSRTGEGDQPQHF
-	-	TRBJ2-5	TRBV5-6	TGTGCCAGCAGCTTCAGGGGTGGTGTAGAGACCCAGTACTTC	CASSFRGGVETQYF
-	-	TRBJ1-6	TRBV6-1	TGTGCCAGCAGTGCAACGGAAAATTCACCCCTCCACTTT	CASSATENSPLHF
-	few	TRBJ2-7	TRBV4-2	TGTGCCAGCAGCCCAGAAAGGGTATCCTACGAGCAGTACTTC	CASSPERVSYEQYF
-	-	TRBJ1-6	TRBV5-6	TGTGCCAGCAGCTTGGAAATGGGCCAAGGTTATTCACCCCTCCACTTT	CASSLEMGQGYSPLHF
-	-	TRBJ2-7	TRBV5-6	TGTGCCAGCAGCCTGGGGAGGAGCTCCTACGAGCAGTACTTC	CASSLGRSSYEQYF
-	once	TRBJ2-7	TRBV25-1	TGTGCCAGCAGTGGTCAGTCCTACGAGCAGTACTTC	CASSGQSYEQYF
-	-	TRBJ1-1	TRBV10-3	TGTGCCATCAGGAAACAGGGATCAAACACTGAAGCTTTCTTT	CAIRKQGSNTEAFF
-	-	TRBJ2-5	TRBV4-3	TGCGCCAGCAGCCATATATCCTGGGAAGAGCAGTACTTC	CASSHISWEEQYF
TRBD2	-	TRBJ2-7	TRBV11-3	TGTGCCAGCAGCCCTGGAGCGGGGCCCTACGAGCAGTACTTC	CASSPGAGPYEQYF
-	few	TRBJ1-1	TRBV9	TGTGCCAGCAGCGCGCAGTCGAACACTGAAGCTTTCTTT	CASSAQSNTEAFF
-	-	TRBJ1-6	TRBV10-2	TGCGCCAGCAGTCTTGCTAAGGGAAGGAGCGATAATTCACCCCTCCACTTT	CASSLAKGRSDNSPLHF
-	few	TRBJ2-7	TRBV7-2	TGTGCCAGCAGCATACCGACTTCAGGGGGGTGGGCTTCCTACGAGCAGTACTTC	CASSIPTSGGWASYEQYF
-	-	TRBJ1-6	TRBV5-4	TGTGCCAGCAGCTTGGCCTCGGTTTCACCCCTCCACTTT	CASSLASVSPLHF
TRBD2	-	TRBJ2-2	TRBV5-4	TGTGCCAGCAGCTTGTTAGTACTGGCGGGGGACACCGGGGAGCTGTTTTTT	CASSLLVLAGDTGELFF
-	-	TRBJ1-5	TRBV19	TGTGCCAGTAGTATAACTTGGGCAGACTATAGCAATCAGCCCCAGCATTTT	CASSITWADYSNQPQHF
TRBD1	-	TRBJ2-7	TRBV5-6	TGTGCCAGCAGCTGGACAGGGGTGGGAGTCTACGAGCAGTACTTC	CASSWTGVGVYEQYF
-	-	TRBJ1-2	TRBV19	TGTGCCAGTAGATATCCCAACGGACAGTTAATTGATCAGGGCTACACCTTC	CASRYPNGQLIDQGYTF
-	-	TRBJ2-3	TRBV15	TGTGCCACCAGCAGAGCCGTCGGCTCCAGCACAGATACGCAGTATTTT	CATSRAVGSSTDTQYF
TRBD1	-	TRBJ2-7	TRBV7-9	TGTGCCAGCAGCTTTGGGACAGGCTACGAGCAGTACTTC	CASSFGTGYEQYF
TRBD2	-	TRBJ2-3	TRBV5-6	TGTGCCAGCAGCCCCGGGACTAGCGGGGGGTTTGTCACAGATACGCAGTATTTT	CASSPGTSGGFVTDTQYF
-	-	TRBJ2-3	TRBV6-4	TGTGCCAGCAGTGACGAGGGAAGCACAGATACGCAGTATTTT	CASSDEGSTDTQYF
-	once	TRBJ2-7	TRBV6-5	TGTGCCTCCTACCAGCAGGACGAGCAGTACTTC	CASYQQDEQYF
-	-	TRBJ2-7	TRBV6-5	TGTGCCAGCAGTTCCCCTAGCGACCACTACGAGCAGTACTTC	CASSSPSDHYEQYF
-	-	TRBJ2-5	TRBV6-5	TGTGCCAGCAGGGTTACGATCCGGGAGACCCAGTACTTC	CASRVTIRETQYF
TRBD1	few	TRBJ1-2	TRBV27	TGTGCCAGCAGGACGACAGGGGGCCACTATGGCTACACCTTC	CASRTTGGHYGYTF
TRBD2	medium-sized	TRBJ2-3	TRBV6-4	TGTGCCAGCAGCGCAGCGGGGGACGCAGATACGCAGTATTTT	CASSAAGDADTQYF
-	-	TRBJ2-3	TRBV28	TGTGCCAGCAGTCACGTTGCAGATACGCAGTATTTT	CASSHVADTQYF
-	-	TRBJ2-1	TRBV6-5	TGTGCCAGCAGTTACGAACTAAGCGGCAATGAGCAGTTCTTC	CASSYELSGNEQFF
TRBD1	-	TRBJ1-6	TRBV6-1	TGTGCCAGCAGTGACCGGACAGGCAGCTCCTATAATTCACCCCTCCACTTT	CASSDRTGSSYNSPLHF
-	-	TRBJ1-1	TRBV19	TGTGCCAGTAGTATTGGGGGCATTAGCACTGAAGCTTTCTTT	CASSIGGISTEAFF
TRBD1	-	TRBJ2-2	TRBV7-9	TGTGCCAGCAGCCCCCGACAGGGGAAGAACACCGGGGAGCTGTTTTTT	CASSPRQGKNTGELFF
TRBD1	-	TRBJ2-2	TRBV5-6	TGTGCCAGCAGCTGGGGACAGGGTTCCGGGGAGCTGTTTTTT	CASSWGQGSGELFF
TRBD1	-	TRBJ1-5	TRBV28	TGTGCCAGCAGTGCCGGACAGGGGGACGTTCAGCCCCAGCATTTT	CASSAGQGDVQPQHF
-	-	TRBJ1-4	TRBV27	TGTGCCAGCAGTTTTGGGCCGACAGACTCAACTAATGAAAAACTGTTTTTT	CASSFGPTDSTNEKLFF
-	-	TRBJ1-1	TRBV18	TGTGCCAGCTCGGCCGGTTTGAACACTGAAGCTTTCTTT	CASSAGLNTEAFF
-	-	TRBJ2-1	TRBV9	TGTGCCAGCAGCTCCCAGGGGGGGAGCATTACCAATGAGCAGTTCTTC	CASSSQGGSITNEQFF
TRBD2	-	TRBJ2-1	TRBV4-2	TGTGCCAGCAGCCATTTGGGACTAGCGGGGGGCCAGGGTGAGCAGTTCTTC	CASSHLGLAGGQGEQFF
TRBD1	-	TRBJ2-4	TRBV4-1	TGCGCCAGCAGCCCCCAACCGGGACAGGGGTTAAACATTCAGTACTTC	CASSPQPGQGLNIQYF